What follows are 8 T cell receptor beta chains derived from one specimen sequenced in a study of blood T cell repertoires in COVID-19. Repertoires were generated with immunoSEQ multiplex PCR, while TCRdb's copy carries only in-frame clones and drops some. The sample has 270,000 or so clones, approximately 81% seen once; the top ten hold around 3.2%. What was sequenced was peripheral blood. Source of these receptors: a young woman with acute or convalescent COVID-19.

The J gene is TRBJ1-1, the V gene TRBV7-2, with 8 bases that match TRBD1. Per the germline V gene, CDR1 is SGHTA and CDR2 is FQGNSA. With V trimmed by 6 bases and J by 6 bases, 9 bases remained unmatched. This CDR3 is 14 amino acids long. CDR3 in amino acids: CASSTQGVGPEAFF. The CDR3 DNA reads TGTGCCAGCAGTACACAGGGGGTGGGTCCTGAAGCTTTCTTT.

This chain uses TRBV25-1 with TRBJ2-7; 10 nucleotides agree with TRBD1. CDR1 and CDR2 from the germline V gene are MGHDK and SYGVNS. CDR3 length equals 14 residues. The V and J ends lost 6 bases and 4 bases, in that order; junction bases with no gene match: 6. CDR3 loop: CASRSGTGVYEQYF. The CDR3 coding sequence is TGTGCCAGCAGGTCCGGGACAGGGGTGTACGAGCAGTACTTC.

This clone was seen only once. The J gene is TRBJ2-7, the V gene TRBV29-1; 7 bases line up with TRBD2. After removal of 4 bases from V and 4 bases from J, the junction contained 10 bases not matched to a gene. Germline CDR1 is SQVTM and CDR2 is ANQGSEA. This CDR3 region has 14 residues. CDR3 amino acids: CSVVRSSGLYEQYF. The CDR3 DNA follows: TGCAGCGTTGTAAGGTCTAGCGGCCTGTACGAGCAGTACTTC.

The chain combines TRBV5-1 with TRBJ1-6; D not certain. The V gene lost 0 bases and the J gene lost 4 bases, with 8 bases spanning the gap. Germline-derived CDR1 and CDR2 are SGHRS and YFSETQ. The CDR3 length is 15 residues. The DNA for the CDR3 is TGCGCCAGCAGCTTGGACCAGGTTTATAATTCACCCCTCCACTTT. Translated: CASSLDQVYNSPLHF.

The chain has TRBV7-2 and TRBJ2-5; D is possibly TRBD2 (5 bases). The V and J ends lost 3 bases and 4 bases respectively, with 15 bases between them. Germline V CDR1 and CDR2: SGHTA, FQGNSA. The CDR3 has 15 amino acids. The CDR3 protein is CASSLGWVAGETQYF. The CDR3 DNA reads TGTGCCAGCAGCTTGGGCTGGGTGGCGGGAGAGACCCAGTACTTC.

The CDR3 nucleotides are TGCGCCAGCAGCCCAAGGACAGGGGGCCCTAACTATGGCTACACCTTC. It specifies CASSPRTGGPNYGYTF. The chain links TRBV5-1 to TRBJ1-2; TRBD1 agrees at 11 bases. This CDR3 comprises 16 residues. Trimming cost V 4 bases and J 0 bases; bases outside gene matches: 5. CDR1 and CDR2 from the germline V gene are SGHRS and YFSETQ.

The DNA of the CDR3 is TGTGCCTGGGAAACCGGGACTGGGAGTGAAAAACTGTTTTTT. This gives the protein CAWETGTGSEKLFF. The V gene is TRBV30, the J gene TRBJ1-4; D possibly corresponds to TRBD1 (5 bases). V gave up 5 bases and J gave up 7 bases, with 17 bases separating them. Germline values: CDR1 GTSNPN, CDR2 SVGIG (reference sequence). The length of the CDR3 is 14 residues.

This chain uses TRBV27 with TRBJ2-2, with 8 bases aligning to TRBD2. J was trimmed by 8 bases and V by 5 bases; bases with no gene match: 10. CDR3 length: 15 amino acids. CDR1 is MNHEY and CDR2 is SMNVEV in the germline V gene (reference sequence). This CDR3 reads CASSPMTSASGELFF. CDR3 sequence (DNA): TGTGCCAGCAGTCCGATGACTAGCGCTTCGGGGGAGCTGTTTTTT.